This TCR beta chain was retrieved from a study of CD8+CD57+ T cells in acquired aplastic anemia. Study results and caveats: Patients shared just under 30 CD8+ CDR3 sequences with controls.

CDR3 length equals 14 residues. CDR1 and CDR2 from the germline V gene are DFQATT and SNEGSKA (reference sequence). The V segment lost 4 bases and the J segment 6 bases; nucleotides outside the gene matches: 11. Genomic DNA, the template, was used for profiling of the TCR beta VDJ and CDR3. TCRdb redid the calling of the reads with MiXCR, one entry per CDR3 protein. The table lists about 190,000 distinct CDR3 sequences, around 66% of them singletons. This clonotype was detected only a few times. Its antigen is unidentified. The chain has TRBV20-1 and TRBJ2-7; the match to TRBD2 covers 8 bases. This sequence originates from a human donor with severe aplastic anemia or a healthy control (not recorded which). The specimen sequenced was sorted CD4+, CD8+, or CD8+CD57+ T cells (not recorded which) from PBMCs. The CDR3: CSAIRTSLLGEQYF. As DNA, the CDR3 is TGCAGTGCTATAAGGACTAGCTTGCTCGGCGAGCAGTACTTC.